This T cell receptor beta chain appears in the sequencing data of a study of T cells expressing NK-cell markers. On the study more broadly: One of eight sequenced donors was HCMV-seronegative; the other seven were seropositive.

TCRdb reprocessed the 5' RACE reads, keeping one entry per CDR3 protein, no DNA. This specimen shows roughly 180,000 distinct CDR3 sequences; the ten leading clones hold about 18%. This TCR was sampled from a woman aged 18 to 75 in good health. Sequencing was carried out using blood T cells: a sorted CD56 or NKG2C T cell subset, CD4+ or CD8+ T cells, or bulk PBMC T cells (not recorded which).

CDR3 sequence: CASSPLNGAYEQYF. This chain uses TRBV5-6 with TRBJ2-7. This CDR3 is 14 amino acids long. Germline V lookup: CDR1 SGHDT, CDR2 YYEEEE.